What follows describes a single T cell receptor (beta chain). PCR involved 60 Vbeta and 13 Jbeta primers. The repertoire was sequenced with immunoSEQ multiplex PCR; TCRdb's copy has only in-frame clones and lacks some. The sample contains some 150,000 clones, 60% to 80% of which appear only once. The data originate from a study of cytomegalovirus exposure and HLA in healthy donors. The receptor was isolated from a man aged 25 to 40 in good health and CMV-seropositive. The sequencing sample was made of PBMCs.

In DNA, the CDR3 is TGTGCCAGCAGCGGAACAGGTTCAACATTAACATACGAGCAGTACTTC. It specifies CASSGTGSTLTYEQYF. V and J are TRBV5-4 and TRBJ2-7; D might be TRBD1 (5 bases). This CDR3 has 16 residues. Trimming left V 4 bases short and J 4 bases short, with 21 bases between. Looked up from germline, CDR1 is SGHNT and CDR2 is YYREEE (reference sequence).